Shown below are 7 T cell receptor beta chains from a single sample sequenced in a study of blood T cell repertoires in COVID-19. Produced via immunoSEQ multiplex PCR; TCRdb's table is partial and in-frame only. This sample has 200,000 to 250,000 clones, with 85% found just once. Input material: peripheral blood. The receptors here all came from a man between 35 and 55 years old with acute or convalescent COVID-19.

The genes are TRBV9 and TRBJ2-2; tentatively, D is TRBD2 (5 bases). The ends were cut back, 4 bases at V and 3 bases at J, with 19 bases in the middle. Germline V gene data show CDR1 as SGDLS and CDR2 as YYNGEE. This CDR3 spans 17 amino acids. This CDR3 is CASSPAGSFSDTGELFF. CDR3 DNA: TGTGCCAGCAGCCCCGCCGGCAGCTTTAGCGACACCGGGGAGCTGTTTTTT.

On this clone itself: The same CDR3 arises from other DNA sequences in this sample as well. The chain has TRBV18 and TRBJ1-1; tentative D call: TRBD1 (5 bases). CDR1 KGHSH and CDR2 LQKENI come from the germline V gene. This CDR3 comprises 13 residues. With 1 base removed from V and 3 bases from J, the gap between germline ends came to 6 bases. CDR3 nucleotides: TGTGCCAGCTCACCACGGGGGGACACTGAAGCTTTCTTT. This encodes CASSPRGDTEAFF. Drawing the rest from reference TRBV18 and TRBJ1-1, the complete variable domain is NAGVMQNPRHLVRRRGQEARLRCSPMKGHSHVYWYRQLPEEGLKFMVYLQKENIIDESGMPKERFSAEFPKEGPSILRIQQVVRGDSAAYFCASSPRGDTEAFFGQGTRLTVV.

J is TRBJ2-7 and V is TRBV3-1 (or the pseudogene TRBV3-2), with 7 bases fitting TRBD1. The CDR3 has 14 amino acids. J lost 3 bases, V lost 4 bases, and 6 bases had no gene match. CDR1 LGHDT and CDR2 YNNKEL come from the germline V gene (reference sequence). CDR3 in amino acids: CASSRLGQYYEQYF. Here the CDR3 DNA reads TGTGCCAGCAGCCGATTGGGACAGTACTACGAGCAGTACTTC.

This clone was recorded only once. The rearrangement uses TRBV6-5 and TRBJ1-2; no clear D gene. Germline CDR1 is MNHEY and CDR2 is SVGAGI. The CDR3 sequence is 15 residues long. V lost 2 bases and J lost 1, with 11 bases in between. This chain's CDR3 is CASSYERWSNYGYTF. In nucleotides, the CDR3 is TGTGCCAGCAGTTACGAGCGGTGGAGTAACTATGGCTACACCTTC.

The chain recombines TRBV19 with TRBJ2-1; possible D gene TRBD1, 6 bases. The CDR3 sequence is 14 residues long. Per the germline V gene, CDR1 is LNHDA and CDR2 is SQIVND (reference sequence). Trimming left V 3 bases short and J 7 bases short, with 13 bases between. The CDR3: CASSIHGGSNEQFF. CDR3 in DNA: TGTGCCAGTAGTATTCATGGGGGCTCGAATGAGCAGTTCTTC.

The chain uses TRBV6-6 and TRBJ1-5; TRBD1 aligns across 8 bases. V was pared by 10 bases and J by 4 bases, with 12 bases of the junction left unmatched. Germline lookup yields CDR1 MNHNY and CDR2 SVGAGI (reference sequence). The CDR3 totals 15 residues. The CDR3 DNA follows: TGTGCCACCGGAGATCAGACAGGGGCTAATCAGCCCCAGCATTTT. It yields the protein CATGDQTGANQPQHF.

The V gene is TRBV7-3, the J gene TRBJ2-1; a possible D gene is TRBD2 (6 bases). Trimming pared 4 bases from V and 0 bases from J, leaving 16 bases between. The CDR3 consists of 17 residues. From germline, CDR1 is SGHTA and CDR2 FQGTGA. The CDR3 reads CASSSAWVRGSYNEQFF. CDR3 sequence (DNA): TGTGCCAGCAGCTCCGCCTGGGTGCGGGGCTCCTACAATGAGCAGTTCTTC.